This passage covers 21 T cell receptor beta chains from one sample sequenced in a study of blood T cell repertoires in COVID-19. Profiled with immunoSEQ multiplex PCR; TCRdb holds only in-frame clones, not every one. This sample has more than 45,000 clones, with 90% found just once. Sequencing was performed on peripheral blood. Receptor source: a human donor in a cohort sampled during active COVID-19.

V gene TRBV19 combines with J gene TRBJ2-7, with TRBD1 identical over 9 bases. The CDR3 has 15 amino acids. Germline V gene lookup returns CDR1 LNHDA and CDR2 SQIVND (reference sequence). V dropped 3 bases and J dropped 6; count of bases not matched to a gene: 9. As DNA, the CDR3 is TGTGCCAGTAGTATGAGCGGGACAGGGCCCGGCGAGCAGTACTTC. Protein: CASSMSGTGPGEQYF.

The chain has TRBV19 and TRBJ2-5; D perhaps matches TRBD2 (5 bases). V lost 4 bases and J lost 5, with 11 bases in between. Germline CDR1 is LNHDA and CDR2 is SQIVND (reference sequence). The CDR3 has 13 amino acids. For the CDR3, the DNA is TGTGCCAGTAGTAAGGGAGTAATCGAGACCCAGTACTTC. Amino acid sequence: CASSKGVIETQYF.

This chain connects TRBV4-2 to TRBJ1-5, with 9 nucleotides matching TRBD1. Looked up from germline, CDR1 is LGHNA and CDR2 is YNFKEQ. Trimming at V came to 3 bases and at J to 9 bases, leaving 9 bases not matched to a gene. The CDR3 is 15 amino acids. In DNA form, the CDR3 reads TGTGCCAGCAGCCAGGGGACAGGGCGAACTTTGCCCCAGCATTTT. It translates to CASSQGTGRTLPQHF.

The V gene is TRBV30, the J gene TRBJ2-1, with D unresolved. CDR1 and CDR2 (germline): GTSNPN, SVGIG (reference sequence). V dropped 1 base and J dropped 5 bases, with 12 bases sitting between them. The CDR3 length is 14 residues. CDR3 amino acids: CAWSAEPADNEQFF. In nucleotides, the CDR3 is TGTGCCTGGAGTGCCGAGCCCGCGGACAATGAGCAGTTCTTC.

The CDR3 protein is CASSPLAGASTDTQYF. The CDR3 region has the DNA TGTGCCAGCAGCCCGCTAGCGGGGGCTAGCACAGATACGCAGTATTTT. The genes are TRBV11-2 and TRBJ2-3; 10 bases are a match to TRBD2. The CDR3 sequence is 16 residues long. Trimming cost V 5 bases and J 0 bases; bases outside gene matches: 5. Germline CDR1 is SGHAT and CDR2 is FQNNGV.

This clone was observed a few times. The V gene is TRBV5-6, the J gene TRBJ1-2, with D tentatively TRBD1 (5 bases). The germline gives CDR1 SGHDT, CDR2 YYEEEE. The CDR3 is 13 residues long. Deletions cut 2 bases from V and 8 bases from J, with 13 bases between. CDR3 sequence (DNA): TGTGCCAGCAGCTTTGGGTGGGGCGGAGGCTACACCTTC. It translates to CASSFGWGGGYTF.

The chain couples TRBV13 to TRBJ1-2, with D possibly matching TRBD1 (5 bases). V was trimmed by 0 bases and J by 8 bases, leaving 16 bases between them. CDR1 is PRHDT, CDR2 FYEKMQ, per germline (reference sequence). The CDR3 sequence is 15 residues long. CDR3 residues: CASSLGLGQSSGYTF. Here the CDR3 DNA reads TGTGCCAGCAGCTTAGGCCTGGGGCAGAGTAGCGGCTACACCTTC.

V gene TRBV21-1 combines with J gene TRBJ2-6; TRBD1 was called by the table and not checked on the DNA. TRBV21-1 is an annotated pseudogene. There are 19 residues in the CDR3. The CDR3 sequence: CASSHGTGTDLSGANVLTF. CDR3 in DNA: TGTGCCAGCAGTCATGGGACCGGGACAGACCTCTCTGGGGCCAACGTCCTGACTTTC.

V usage is TRBV30 and J usage is TRBJ1-2; D gene ambiguous. The CDR3 sequence is 15 residues long. Trimming took 0 bases from V and 5 from J, leaving 16 bases between them. Per the germline V gene, CDR1 is GTSNPN and CDR2 is SVGIG (reference sequence). The CDR3 sequence: CAWSVLPDVWYGYTF. The CDR3 DNA follows: TGTGCCTGGAGTGTACTTCCCGATGTCTGGTATGGCTACACCTTC.

In this sample, this clone turned up once. The chain has TRBV27 and TRBJ2-7; TRBD1 agrees at 7 bases. The CDR3 consists of 14 residues. Germline V gene lookup returns CDR1 MNHEY and CDR2 SMNVEV (reference sequence). J lost 3 bases, V lost 1 base, and 3 bases had no gene match. The CDR3 loop is CASSLYRDSYEQYF. CDR3 nucleotide sequence: TGTGCCAGCAGTTTATACCGGGACAGCTACGAGCAGTACTTC.

The sample holds one count of this clone. The rearrangement joins TRBV9 to TRBJ2-2; 9 nucleotides agree with TRBD1. CDR3 length equals 16 residues. The germline V gene encodes CDR1 SGDLS and CDR2 YYNGEE. J was trimmed by 6 bases and V by 2 bases; bases with no gene match: 8. The CDR3 region has the DNA TGTGCCAGCAGCGTTCCGGACAGGGGTGACGCCGGGGAGCTGTTTTTT. Translating it yields CASSVPDRGDAGELFF.

This sequence joins TRBV19 and TRBJ2-5; weak D call: TRBD1 (5 bases). With 6 bases removed from V and 4 bases from J, the gap between germline ends came to 12 bases. There are 13 residues in the CDR3. Germline loops: CDR1 LNHDA, CDR2 SQIVND (reference sequence). The CDR3: CASSSTRGETQYF. The CDR3 DNA reads as TGTGCCAGTAGCTCGACAAGGGGAGAGACCCAGTACTTC.

The chain carries TRBV5-1 and TRBJ2-1; D remains ambiguous. V shed 9 bases and J shed 3 bases, with 13 bases lying between them. CDR1 and CDR2 (germline): SGHRS, YFSETQ. This CDR3 region has 13 residues. The CDR3 here is CATSTPNYNEQFF. CDR3 in DNA: TGCGCCACCTCGACTCCCAACTACAATGAGCAGTTCTTC.

The genes are TRBV30 and TRBJ2-2, with TRBD2 identical over 8 bases. Germline loops: CDR1 GTSNPN, CDR2 SVGIG (reference sequence). The V and J ends lost 4 bases and 3 bases, in that order; junction bases with no gene match: 7. The CDR3 is 15 residues long. The chain's CDR3 is CAWTLAGFDTGELFF. CDR3 DNA: TGTGCCTGGACCTTAGCGGGATTCGACACCGGGGAGCTGTTTTTT.

The rearrangement joins TRBV7-9 to TRBJ2-7; TRBD2 matches 11 bases. J gave up 0 bases and V 0 bases, and 1 base lay outside the gene matches. Germline loops: CDR1 SEHNR, CDR2 FQNEAQ (reference sequence). The CDR3 runs 16 residues. The CDR3 region has the DNA TGTGCCAGCAGCTTAGCCACTAGCGGGAGCTCCTACGAGCAGTACTTC. Amino acid sequence: CASSLATSGSSYEQYF.

This chain links TRBV7-2 with TRBJ1-1, with D possibly TRBD1 on 6 matching bases. The CDR3 covers 15 residues. The V and J ends lost 3 bases and 1 base respectively, with 12 bases between them. Per germline, CDR1 SGHTA and CDR2 FQGNSA. CDR3 in DNA: TGTGCCAGCAGCTTGCGGGGGCGCAGGAACACTGAAGCTTTCTTT. Translation gives CASSLRGRRNTEAFF.

The chain has TRBV6-6 and TRBJ2-2, with D possibly TRBD2 on 5 matching bases. Trimming stripped 6 bases from V and 6 bases from J, with 11 bases between. From germline, CDR1 is MNHNY and CDR2 SVGAGI (reference sequence). The CDR3 spans 13 residues. The CDR3 is CASRARGSGELFF. The CDR3 DNA follows: TGTGCCAGCAGGGCCCGGGGTTCCGGGGAGCTGTTTTTT.

Here the CDR3 DNA reads TGTGCCAGCAGCGGTGCGGGATCCACCTACAATGAGCAGTTCTTC. This sequence encodes CASSGAGSTYNEQFF. V gene TRBV9 combines with J gene TRBJ2-1, with a tentative D call TRBD2 (6 bases). Germline V lookup: CDR1 SGDLS, CDR2 YYNGEE. CDR3 size: 15 residues. Trimming removed 3 bases at V and 2 bases at J, with 12 bases between.

The V and J genes are TRBV5-8 and TRBJ2-2; a possible D gene is TRBD2 (5 bases). With 0 bases removed from V and 4 bases from J, the gap between germline ends came to 13 bases. Germline lookup yields CDR1 SGHTS and CDR2 YDEGEE. CDR3 length equals 16 residues. The CDR3 nucleotides read TGTGCCAGCAGCTTGGTAGCCAAACGGGGCACCGGGGAGCTGTTTTTT. Protein sequence: CASSLVAKRGTGELFF.

The V and J genes are TRBV12-2 and TRBJ2-1; the table's TRBD2 call for D was not verified on the DNA. TRBV12-2 corresponds to a pseudogene. The CDR3 extends over 14 amino acids. The CDR3 loop is CASRLAGGYNEQFF. The CDR3 DNA sequence: TGTGCAAGTCGCTTAGCGGGAGGCTACAATGAGCAGTTCTTC.

The chain recombines TRBV3-1 (or the pseudogene TRBV3-2) with TRBJ2-2; D is unclear. CDR3 length equals 13 residues. Trimming removed 2 bases from V and 6 bases from J, with 7 bases in between. Germline assignment: CDR1 LGHDT and CDR2 YNNKEL (reference sequence). The DNA of the CDR3 is TGTGCCAGCAGCCAATTCCCCGCCGGGGAGCTGTTTTTT. This gives the protein CASSQFPAGELFF.